This T cell receptor (beta chain) was recovered during a study of shared clonotypes between healthy human individuals. Study results and limitations: The researchers took only blood, and tissue repertoires probably look different.

Sequencing used immunoSEQ multiplex PCR; TCRdb keeps in-frame clones, though not all of them. Found here are a few hundred thousand clones, around 97% of them singletons; the top ten hold 0.045% to 0.07%. Each donor was a Caucasian adult residing in Nashville, Tennessee. In regard to this clone: The antigen remains unidentified.

Germline V gene sequence: CDR1 SEHNR, CDR2 FQNEAQ (reference sequence). This CDR3 contains 16 residues. Trimming shortened V by 1 base and J by 8 bases, and 19 bases separated the two germline ends. This TCR derives from a woman aged 25 to 39 in good health. Input material: naive CD4+ T cells sorted from blood. Subset given: CD45RA+ positively selected. The genes are TRBV7-9 and TRBJ2-3; D possibly corresponds to TRBD2 (5 bases). In DNA, the CDR3 is TGTGCCAGCAGCTTAGTAGGAGGCCCTTACAAGCGTACGCAGTATTTT. This sequence encodes CASSLVGGPYKRTQYF.